This T cell receptor beta chain was profiled in a study of blood T cell repertoires in COVID-19. Study background: Acute and convalescent COVID-19 samples came from the United States, Italy and Spain. PBMCs, B-cell-depleted T cells, or T cells provided the cDNA or gDNA that made up the material.

The CDR3 totals 16 residues. Germline V gives CDR1 SNHLY, CDR2 FYNNEI. V lost 5 bases, J lost 2 bases, and 7 bases stayed unmatched. In the authors' workflow: Nucleated cell counts were estimated from reference gene primer amplification. Clones were sequenced by immunoSEQ multiplex PCR, and TCRdb holds only the in-frame ones, with some missing. V and J calls and clone size are copied from that table; D and trimming were computed from the DNA. Among under 200,000 clones listed, nearly 90% were seen once. This clone was observed a single time. This clonotype was sampled from a man in his 60s with active or convalescent COVID-19. Material: peripheral blood. The chain is built from TRBV2 and TRBJ2-2; 8 nucleotides match TRBD1. CDR3 residues: CASSPQGQVNTGELFF. As DNA, the CDR3 is TGTGCCAGCAGTCCACAGGGACAGGTTAACACCGGGGAGCTGTTTTTT. The whole variable domain, filled in from reference TRBV2 and TRBJ2-2, reads EPEVTQTPSHQVTQMGQEVILRCVPISNHLYFYWYRQILGQKVEFLVSFYNNEISEKSEIFDDQFSVERPDGSNFTLKIRSTKLEDSAMYFCASSPQGQVNTGELFFGEGSRLTVL.